The 15 T cell receptor beta chains below come from one sample, sequenced in a study of T cell responses to AZD1222 COVID-19 vaccine. Sequenced by immunoSEQ multiplex PCR; TCRdb stores in-frame clones only, minus some. The sample records under 150,000 clones, 85% to 95% being singletons. Sample: peripheral blood, taken 28 days after the second AZD1222 dose. Source of these receptors: an adult who received the AZD1222 COVID-19 vaccine.

This chain connects TRBV7-3 to TRBJ2-3, with D perhaps matching TRBD1 (6 bases). The CDR3 sequence is 14 residues long. The V gene's germline CDR1 is SGHTA and CDR2 FQGTGA. Trimming stripped 5 bases from V and 5 bases from J, with 14 bases between. CDR3 DNA sequence: TGTGCCAGCAGCCTCGGGACATCCGAAGATACGCAGTATTTT. Its protein is CASSLGTSEDTQYF.

CDR3 amino acids: CASSSPRGREGKLFF. Here the CDR3 DNA reads TGTGCCAGCAGTTCTCCCAGGGGGCGCGAAGGAAAACTGTTTTTT. The J gene is TRBJ1-4, the V gene TRBV27; 8 bases map to TRBD1. The CDR3 is made up of 15 amino acids. V was clipped by 4 bases and J by 10 bases; unmatched bases: 11. From germline, CDR1 is MNHEY and CDR2 SMNVEV (reference sequence).

The rearrangement joins TRBV30 to TRBJ1-6, with 9 bases lining up with TRBD1. The J segment lost 10 bases and the V segment lost 1 base, leaving 5 bases of the junction unmatched. The CDR3 has 14 residues. Germline values: CDR1 GTSNPN, CDR2 SVGIG (reference sequence). In nucleotides, the CDR3 is TGTGCCTGGAGTGGACAGGGGGTTCAATCACCCCTCCACTTT. Translation: CAWSGQGVQSPLHF.

This chain joins TRBV28 and TRBJ2-7; maybe TRBD1 (6 bases). This CDR3 comprises 14 residues. V shed 7 bases and J shed 1 base, with 14 bases lying between them. The germline V gene has CDR1 MDHEN and CDR2 SYDVKM. CDR3 in DNA: TGTGCCAGCACCAGGGACATTGGTTCCTACGAGCAGTACTTC. Protein product: CASTRDIGSYEQYF.

The rearrangement joins TRBV18 to TRBJ1-2; possibly TRBD1 for D (5 bases). V lost 3 bases and J 5 bases, leaving 10 bases between the germline ends. The CDR3 runs 13 residues. Per the germline V gene, CDR1 is KGHSH and CDR2 is LQKENI. CDR3 coding DNA: TGTGCCAGCTCACCGGGGCAGCAATATGGCTACACCTTC. This codes for CASSPGQQYGYTF.

The CDR3 coding sequence is TGTGCCAGCAGCCCCCGGGACCTACCTAGGGAGACCCAGTACTTC. It codes for CASSPRDLPRETQYF. The chain recombines TRBV11-2 with TRBJ2-5, with D perhaps TRBD1 or TRBD2 (5 bases each). The germline V and J ends were trimmed by 5 bases and 5 bases, with 18 bases remaining between them. The CDR3 runs 15 residues. CDR1 and CDR2 (germline): SGHAT, FQNNGV.

This chain joins TRBV7-2 and TRBJ2-7, with D perhaps TRBD1 or TRBD2 (5 bases each). The CDR3 runs 14 residues. Germline V gene lookup returns CDR1 SGHTA and CDR2 FQGNSA. The V end was cut by 4 bases, the J end by 2 bases, with 12 bases between. Here the CDR3 DNA reads TGTGCCAGCAGCTACCGGGACGGCCCCTACGAGCAGTACTTC. Protein: CASSYRDGPYEQYF.

CDR3 in amino acids: CAISEVRAGTDTQYF. Here the CDR3 DNA reads TGTGCCATCAGTGAGGTGCGGGCTGGCACAGATACGCAGTATTTT. The chain recombines TRBV10-3 with TRBJ2-3; possibly TRBD2 for D (5 bases). Per germline, CDR1 ENHRY and CDR2 SYGVKD. The CDR3 has 15 amino acids. Trimming stripped 2 bases from V and 1 base from J, with 10 bases between.

V and J are TRBV19 and TRBJ1-1; D remains unclear. The CDR3 runs 13 residues. Germline loops: CDR1 LNHDA, CDR2 SQIVND (reference sequence). The V end lost 3 bases, the J end lost 5 bases, and 10 bases lay between the germline ends. The CDR3 DNA is TGTGCCAGTAGTATCTGGGGTGGGACTGAAGCTTTCTTT. The encoded protein is CASSIWGGTEAFF.

V and J are TRBV13 and TRBJ2-1; D remains unclear. This CDR3 has 13 amino acids. The germline gives CDR1 PRHDT, CDR2 FYEKMQ (reference sequence). V lost 1 base and J lost 4, with 5 bases in between. CDR3 nucleotides: TGTGCCAGCAGCTTAGTGGGGTACAATGAGCAGTTCTTC. Encoded protein: CASSLVGYNEQFF.

The V call is TRBV4-1, the J call TRBJ1-4; maybe TRBD1 (6 bases). CDR1 MGHRA and CDR2 YSYEKL come from the germline V gene. V was clipped by 2 bases and J by 7 bases, with 17 bases between them. The CDR3 spans 16 residues. The CDR3 loop is CASSQTHRDRVEKLFF. CDR3 bases: TGCGCCAGCAGCCAAACCCACAGGGATCGCGTTGAAAAACTGTTTTTT.

This chain uses TRBV28 with TRBJ1-1, with D uncertain. This CDR3 has 15 residues. V dropped 5 bases and J dropped 5 bases, with 18 bases sitting between them. The germline CDR1 and CDR2 sequences are MDHEN and SYDVKM. The CDR3 DNA reads TGTGCCAGCAGTCCCCCAGCCCGGGTGGGGACTGAAGCTTTCTTT. It translates to CASSPPARVGTEAFF.

The chain joins TRBV25-1 to TRBJ1-6; D call uncertain. Germline V lookup: CDR1 MGHDK, CDR2 SYGVNS. This CDR3 is built from 18 residues. V gave up 7 bases and J gave up 1 base, with 20 bases separating them. The CDR3 sequence is CASMGSTTAWSYNSPLHF. The CDR3 region has the DNA TGTGCCAGCATGGGCTCCACCACGGCGTGGTCCTATAATTCACCCCTCCACTTT. Full variable domain (missing parts from reference TRBV25-1 and TRBJ1-6): EADIYQTPRYLVIGTGKKITLECSQTMGHDKMYWYQQDPGMELHLIHYSYGVNSTEKGDLSSESTVSRIRTEHFPLTLESARPSHTSQYLCASMGSTTAWSYNSPLHFGNGTRLTVT.

The chain employs TRBV10-3 and TRBJ2-2; 9 nucleotides line up with TRBD2. Germline CDR1 reads ENHRY; CDR2 reads SYGVKD. There are 14 residues in the CDR3. The junction had 4 bases not matched to a gene; V was cut back by 9 bases and J by 2 bases. CDR3 residues: CAMGTSSNTGELFF. CDR3 DNA sequence: TGTGCCATGGGGACTAGCAGTAACACCGGGGAGCTGTTTTTT.

This clone has just a few counts. The chain employs TRBV7-9 and TRBJ2-7, with D unclear. The CDR3 contains 16 residues. Looked up from germline, CDR1 is SEHNR and CDR2 is FQNEAQ (reference sequence). Trimming cost V 5 bases and J 6 bases, with 23 bases left between them. The CDR3 loop is CASSPPMISAAGEQYF. For the CDR3, the DNA is TGTGCCAGCAGCCCGCCAATGATCTCGGCTGCTGGCGAGCAGTACTTC. Based on the CDR3 plus reference TRBV7-9 and TRBJ2-7, the full variable domain is DTGVSQNPRHKITKRGQNVTFRCDPISEHNRLYWYRQTLGQGPEFLTYFQNEAQLEKSRLLSDRFSAERPKGSFSTLEIQRTEQGDSAMYLCASSPPMISAAGEQYFGPGTRLTVT.